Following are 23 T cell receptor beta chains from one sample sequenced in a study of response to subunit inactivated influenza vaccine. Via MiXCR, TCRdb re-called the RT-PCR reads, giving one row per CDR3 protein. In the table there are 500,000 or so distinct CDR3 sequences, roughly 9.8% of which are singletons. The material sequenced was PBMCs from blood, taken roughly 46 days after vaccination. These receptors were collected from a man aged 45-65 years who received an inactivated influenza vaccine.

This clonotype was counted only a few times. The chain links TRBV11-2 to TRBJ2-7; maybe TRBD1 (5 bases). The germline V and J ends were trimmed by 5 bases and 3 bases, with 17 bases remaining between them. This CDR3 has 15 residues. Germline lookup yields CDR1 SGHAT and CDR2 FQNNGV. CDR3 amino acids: CASSPGRGKNYEQYF. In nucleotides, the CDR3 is TGTGCCAGCAGCCCCGGTAGGGGTAAGAACTACGAGCAGTACTTC.

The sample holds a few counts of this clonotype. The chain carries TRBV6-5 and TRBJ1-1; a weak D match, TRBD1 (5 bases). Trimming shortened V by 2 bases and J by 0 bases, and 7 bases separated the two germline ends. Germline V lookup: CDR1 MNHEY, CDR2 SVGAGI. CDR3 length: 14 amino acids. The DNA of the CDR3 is TGTGCCAGCAGTTACGGGGGAATGAACACTGAAGCTTTCTTT. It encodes CASSYGGMNTEAFF.

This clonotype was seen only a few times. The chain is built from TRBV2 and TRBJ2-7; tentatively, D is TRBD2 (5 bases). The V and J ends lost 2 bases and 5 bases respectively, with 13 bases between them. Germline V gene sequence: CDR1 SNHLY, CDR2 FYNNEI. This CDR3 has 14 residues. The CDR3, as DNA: TGTGCCAGCAGTGAAATTACCCCCGGGGACGAGCAGTACTTC. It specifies CASSEITPGDEQYF. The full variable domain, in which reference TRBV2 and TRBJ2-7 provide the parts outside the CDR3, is EPEVTQTPSHQVTQMGQEVILRCVPISNHLYFYWYRQILGQKVEFLVSFYNNEISEKSEIFDDQFSVERPDGSNFTLKIRSTKLEDSAMYFCASSEITPGDEQYFGPGTRLTVT.

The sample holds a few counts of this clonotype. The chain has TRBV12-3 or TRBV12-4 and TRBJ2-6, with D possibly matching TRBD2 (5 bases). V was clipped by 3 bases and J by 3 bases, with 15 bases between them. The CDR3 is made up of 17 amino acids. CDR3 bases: TGTGCCAGCAGTTTTAGTACGGGTGAGGGTGGGGCCAACGTCCTGACTTTC. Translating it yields CASSFSTGEGGANVLTF.

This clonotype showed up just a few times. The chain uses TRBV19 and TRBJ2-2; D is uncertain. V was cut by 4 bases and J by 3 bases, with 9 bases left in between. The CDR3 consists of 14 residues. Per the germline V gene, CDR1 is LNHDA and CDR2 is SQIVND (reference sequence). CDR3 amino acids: CASSTLRDTGELFF. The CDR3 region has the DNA TGTGCCAGTAGTACCCTCAGAGACACCGGGGAGCTGTTTTTT.

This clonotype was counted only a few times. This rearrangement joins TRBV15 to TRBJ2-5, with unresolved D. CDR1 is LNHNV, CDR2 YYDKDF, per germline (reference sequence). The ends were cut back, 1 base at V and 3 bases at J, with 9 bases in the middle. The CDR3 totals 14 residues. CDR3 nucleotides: TGTGCCACCAGCAGAGTTTTACAAAAAGAGACCCAGTACTTC. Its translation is CATSRVLQKETQYF.

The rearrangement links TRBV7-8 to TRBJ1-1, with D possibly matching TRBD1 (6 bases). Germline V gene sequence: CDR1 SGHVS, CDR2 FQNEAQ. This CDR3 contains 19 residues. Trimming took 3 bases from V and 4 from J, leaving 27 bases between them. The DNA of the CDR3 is TGTGCCAGCAGCTTTCGGTCGCCTTGGGGGCCCGGGCGGAGCACTGAAGCTTTCTTT. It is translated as CASSFRSPWGPGRSTEAFF.

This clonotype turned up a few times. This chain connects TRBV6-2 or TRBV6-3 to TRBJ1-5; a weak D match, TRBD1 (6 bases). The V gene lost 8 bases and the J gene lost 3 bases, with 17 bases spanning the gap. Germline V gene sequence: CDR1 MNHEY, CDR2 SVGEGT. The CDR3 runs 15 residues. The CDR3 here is CASRKTGSINQPQHF. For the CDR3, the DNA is TGTGCCAGCCGAAAGACAGGAAGTATCAATCAGCCCCAGCATTTT.

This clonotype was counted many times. The CDR3 reads CATSDGTGSYNEQFF. In nucleotides, the CDR3 is TGTGCCACCAGTGATGGGACAGGTTCCTACAATGAGCAGTTCTTC. The chain joins TRBV24-1 to TRBJ2-1, with 8 bases that match TRBD1. Looked up from germline, CDR1 is KGHDR and CDR2 is SFDVKD. The CDR3 loop spans 15 amino acids. Trimming took 3 bases from V and 1 from J; bases not matched to a gene: 1.

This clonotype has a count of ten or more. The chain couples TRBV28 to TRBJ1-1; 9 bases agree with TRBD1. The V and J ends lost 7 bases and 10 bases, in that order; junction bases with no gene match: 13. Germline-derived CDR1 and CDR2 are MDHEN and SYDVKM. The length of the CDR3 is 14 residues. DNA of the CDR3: TGTGCCAGCACTGTGGGACAGGGACCGTTGGGAGCTTTCTTT. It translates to CASTVGQGPLGAFF.

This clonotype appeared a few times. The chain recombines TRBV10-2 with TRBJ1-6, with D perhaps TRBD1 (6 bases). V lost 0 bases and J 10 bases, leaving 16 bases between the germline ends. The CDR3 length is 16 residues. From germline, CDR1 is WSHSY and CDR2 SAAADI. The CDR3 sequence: CASSESAGALLSPLHF. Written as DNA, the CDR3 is TGCGCCAGCAGTGAGTCAGCGGGGGCCCTACTCTCACCCCTCCACTTT.

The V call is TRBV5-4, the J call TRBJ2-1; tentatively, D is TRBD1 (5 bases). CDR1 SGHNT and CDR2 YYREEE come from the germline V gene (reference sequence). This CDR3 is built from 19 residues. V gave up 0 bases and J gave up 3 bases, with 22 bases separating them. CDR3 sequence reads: CASSLDSGVRALGYNEQFF. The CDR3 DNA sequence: TGTGCCAGCAGCTTGGATAGTGGGGTCAGGGCGCTGGGCTACAATGAGCAGTTCTTC.

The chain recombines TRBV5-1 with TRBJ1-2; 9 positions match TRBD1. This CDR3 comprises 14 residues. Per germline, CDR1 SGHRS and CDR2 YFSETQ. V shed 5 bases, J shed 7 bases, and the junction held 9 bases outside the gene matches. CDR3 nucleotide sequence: TGCGCCAGCAGACAACAGGGGGCGTACGGTGGCTACACCTTC. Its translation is CASRQQGAYGGYTF.

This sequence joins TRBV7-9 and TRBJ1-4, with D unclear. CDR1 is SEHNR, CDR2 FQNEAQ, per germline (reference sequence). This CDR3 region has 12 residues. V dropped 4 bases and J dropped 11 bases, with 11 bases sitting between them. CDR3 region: CASSSEPDKLFF. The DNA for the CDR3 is TGTGCCAGCAGCTCCGAACCGGATAAACTGTTTTTT.

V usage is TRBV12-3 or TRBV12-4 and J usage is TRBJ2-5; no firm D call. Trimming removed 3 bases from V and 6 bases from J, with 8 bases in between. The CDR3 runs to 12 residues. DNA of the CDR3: TGTGCCAGCAGTTTGGTAGAAAAGACCCAGTACTTC. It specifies CASSLVEKTQYF.

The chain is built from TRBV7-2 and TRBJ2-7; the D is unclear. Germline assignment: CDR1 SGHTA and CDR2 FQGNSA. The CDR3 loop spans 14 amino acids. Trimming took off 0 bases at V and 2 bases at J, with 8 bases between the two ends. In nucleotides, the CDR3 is TGTGCCAGCAGCTTAGCCCGGCAACCCTACGAGCAGTACTTC. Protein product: CASSLARQPYEQYF.

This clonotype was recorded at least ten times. The CDR3 reads CASSYRPEDYEQYF. The DNA for the CDR3 is TGTGCCAGCAGTTATCGACCAGAGGATTACGAGCAGTACTTC. The chain links TRBV6-5 to TRBJ2-7, with no clear D. The germline V and J ends were trimmed by 3 bases and 4 bases, with 13 bases remaining between them. This CDR3 contains 14 residues. Germline assignment: CDR1 MNHEY and CDR2 SVGAGI.

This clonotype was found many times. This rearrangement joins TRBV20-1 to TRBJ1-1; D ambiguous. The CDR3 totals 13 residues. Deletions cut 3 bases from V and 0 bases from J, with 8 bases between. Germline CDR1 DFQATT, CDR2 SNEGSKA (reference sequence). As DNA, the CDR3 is TGCAGTGCTAGGGCCGCAATGAACACTGAAGCTTTCTTT. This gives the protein CSARAAMNTEAFF.

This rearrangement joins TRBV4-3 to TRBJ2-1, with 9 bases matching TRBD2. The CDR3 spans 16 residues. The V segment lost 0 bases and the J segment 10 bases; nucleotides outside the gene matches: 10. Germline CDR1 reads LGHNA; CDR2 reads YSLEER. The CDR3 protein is CASSQDVGSGRFEQFF. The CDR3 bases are TGCGCCAGCAGCCAAGATGTCGGTAGCGGGAGATTCGAGCAGTTCTTC.

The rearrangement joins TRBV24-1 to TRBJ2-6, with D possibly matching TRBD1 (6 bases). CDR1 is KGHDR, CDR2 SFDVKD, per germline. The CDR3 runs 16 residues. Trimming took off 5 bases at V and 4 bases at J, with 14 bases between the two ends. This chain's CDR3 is CATSAPAGVGANVLTF. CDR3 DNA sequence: TGTGCCACCAGTGCCCCGGCAGGGGTAGGGGCCAACGTCCTGACTTTC.

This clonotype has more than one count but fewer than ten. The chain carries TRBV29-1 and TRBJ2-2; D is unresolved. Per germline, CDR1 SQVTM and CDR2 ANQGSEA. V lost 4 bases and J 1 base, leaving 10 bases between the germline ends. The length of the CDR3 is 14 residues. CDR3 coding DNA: TGCAGCGTTGTAGGTACAGAGAACACCGGGGAGCTGTTTTTT. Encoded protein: CSVVGTENTGELFF.

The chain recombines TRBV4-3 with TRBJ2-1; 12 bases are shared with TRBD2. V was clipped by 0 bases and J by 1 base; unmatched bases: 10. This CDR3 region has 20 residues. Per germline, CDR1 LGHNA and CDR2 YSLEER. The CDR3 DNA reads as TGCGCCAGCAGCCAAGATTTGCTAGCGGGAGGGCCTGGGTCCTACAATGAGCAGTTCTTC. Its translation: CASSQDLLAGGPGSYNEQFF.

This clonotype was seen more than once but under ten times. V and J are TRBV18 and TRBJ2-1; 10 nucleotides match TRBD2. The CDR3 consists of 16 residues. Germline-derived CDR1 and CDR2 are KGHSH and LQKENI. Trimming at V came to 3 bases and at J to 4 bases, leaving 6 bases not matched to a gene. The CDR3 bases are TGTGCCAGCTCACCGGGACTAGCGATCACATACAATGAGCAGTTCTTC. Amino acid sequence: CASSPGLAITYNEQFF.